The source of this T cell receptor beta chain is a study of radiotherapy plus CTLA-4 blockade in lung cancer. Study-wide background: Patients showed objective responses in 18% of cases, and disease control was achieved by approximately 31%.

Concerning this clone: Its specificity is unknown.

CDR3 length: 17 amino acids. The V gene's germline CDR1 is SGHNT and CDR2 YENEEA. Trimming took off 2 bases at V and 4 bases at J, with 17 bases between the two ends. Assay used: immunoSEQ multiplex PCR; TCRdb lists only in-frame clones, some missing. In the table there are 40,000 to 45,000 clones, 70% to 80% of which are singletons. Enrolled patients, whose metastatic non-small-cell lung cancer was chemo-refractory, received focal radiation plus CTLA-4 blockade with ipilimumab. Findings of the study overall: Peripheral blood showed expansion of tumor-derived TCR clones after radiotherapy and ipilimumab. Early shifts in blood T cell clones, with interferon-beta, reportedly predicted response best.

The TCR originated in a human donor with non-small cell lung cancer who had stable disease on radiotherapy plus ipilimumab. Sample: peripheral blood, taken from a patient treated with radiotherapy plus ipilimumab. The chain uses TRBV11-3 and TRBJ2-2; TRBD1 might be the D (5 bases). The CDR3 DNA sequence: TGTGCCAGCAGCTTATATCCATTCCCGCAGGGCACCGGGGAGCTGTTTTTT. Protein sequence: CASSLYPFPQGTGELFF.